The clone carrying this T cell receptor beta chain has only a few counts. The sample comes from a study of T-cell reconstitution after alpha-beta-depleted transplantation in children. TCRbeta library construction was performed incorporating unique molecular identifiers. TCRdb used MiXCR to reprocess the PCR reads, holding one entry per CDR3 protein. The sample includes about 410,000 distinct CDR3 sequences, 20% of them seen just once. V lost 1 base to trimming and J lost 3 bases; unmatched junction nucleotides: 8. This CDR3 has 16 amino acids. Germline V lookup: CDR1 DFQATT, CDR2 SNEGSKA (reference sequence).

The chain carries TRBV20-1 and TRBJ2-3; TRBD2 matches 9 bases. This TCR came from a human donor who donated a stem cell graft to a child with acute myeloid leukemia. The source was PBMCs from the stem cell graft donor, collected from the stem cell graft. In nucleotides, the CDR3 is TGCAGTGCTAGAGGCGGTAGCGGGAGTAGGACAGATACGCAGTATTTT. Residues: CSARGGSGSRTDTQYF.